These T cell receptor beta chains were read from a single sample in a study of T cell responses to AZD1222 COVID-19 vaccine. Assay: immunoSEQ multiplex PCR; the TCRdb copy retains only in-frame clones and omits some. The profile shows over 130,000 clones, 91% of them singletons. Source: peripheral blood, taken 28 days after the second dose of the MenACWY control vaccine. Every receptor here comes from an adult who received the MenACWY meningococcal vaccine as a control. The CDR3 runs from the conserved cysteine through the conserved F or W. A D gene is named only where the DNA matches it firmly. Some rows mark clone size as missing; the rest say once, few, many or name a class of expanded clone.

d_call	v_call	j_call	clone_size	cdr3_nt	cdr3_aa
-	TRBV29-1	TRBJ2-2	-	TGCAGCGTCCCTATGCTAGCTCCTACGAACACCGGGGAGCTGTTTTTT	CSVPMLAPTNTGELFF
-	TRBV5-1	TRBJ1-3	-	TGCGCCAGCAGCTTGTCGGGGGGATCCTCTGGAAACACCATATATTTT	CASSLSGGSSGNTIYF
-	TRBV19	TRBJ1-2	-	TGTGCCAGTAGTATGTTCTATGGCTACACCTTC	CASSMFYGYTF
-	TRBV6-2/TRBV6-3	TRBJ2-3	once	TGTGCCAGCAGTTACTCGACGGTAGCAGATACGCAGTATTTT	CASSYSTVADTQYF
TRBD2	TRBV19	TRBJ2-7	-	TGTGCCAGTAGTATTGTTAGGACTAGCGGGGGGGCCCACGAGCAGTACTTC	CASSIVRTSGGAHEQYF
TRBD1	TRBV30	TRBJ2-7	-	TGTGCCTGGAGTGGCGCACAGGGGCTCGCCTACGAGCAGTACTTC	CAWSGAQGLAYEQYF
TRBD2	TRBV6-2/TRBV6-3	TRBJ2-1	-	TGTGCCAGCAGCCCCACTAGCGGGAGATCCTACAATGAGCAGTTCTTC	CASSPTSGRSYNEQFF
-	TRBV7-2	TRBJ1-1	-	TGTGCCAGCAGCTACTTTGGGGAAAACACTGAAGCTTTCTTT	CASSYFGENTEAFF
-	TRBV5-1	TRBJ2-7	-	TGCGCCAGCAGCTTCCATCCAGGTACCTACGAGCAGTACTTC	CASSFHPGTYEQYF
TRBD1	TRBV7-2	TRBJ1-3	-	TGTGCCAGCAGCCTGACAGGGGTCTCCGGAAACACCATATATTTT	CASSLTGVSGNTIYF
-	TRBV11-1	TRBJ2-7	-	TGTGCCAGCAGCCCCCCGCGGGGCTCATCCTACGAGCAGTACTTC	CASSPPRGSSYEQYF
-	TRBV11-2	TRBJ1-1	-	TGTGCCAGCAGCTCACGGACGGCGAACACTGAAGCTTTCTTT	CASSSRTANTEAFF
TRBD1	TRBV9	TRBJ1-1	-	TGTGCCAGCAGACGAGACAGGGACACTGAAGCTTTCTTT	CASRRDRDTEAFF
-	TRBV2	TRBJ2-7	-	TGTGCCAGCAGTGAAAGTGATCAGCGGGAGCAGTACTTC	CASSESDQREQYF
-	TRBV10-3	TRBJ1-2	-	TGTGCCATCAGTGAGTGGGACGGCGCTAACTATGGCTACACCTTC	CAISEWDGANYGYTF
TRBD2	TRBV5-5	TRBJ2-2	-	TGTGCCAGCAGCTTAGCCTCTAGCGGGGTTAACACCGGGGAGCTGTTTTTT	CASSLASSGVNTGELFF
-	TRBV5-1	TRBJ1-6	-	TGCGCCAGCAGCAACTGGGGTAATTCACCCCTCCACTTT	CASSNWGNSPLHF
-	TRBV11-2	TRBJ2-7	once	TGTGCCAGCAGCTTAGGGGGAAACGAGCAGTACTTC	CASSLGGNEQYF
-	TRBV7-2	TRBJ2-7	-	TGTGCCAGCAGCATCGGATCTTACGAGCAGTACTTC	CASSIGSYEQYF
TRBD2	TRBV19	TRBJ2-6	-	TGTGCCAGTTGGGGTGGGATATCGGCTAGCGGGACTGGGGCCAACGTCCTGACTTTC	CASWGGISASGTGANVLTF
-	TRBV24-1	TRBJ1-1	-	TGTGCCACCCGCCGGGGGGAGGAAGCTTTCTTT	CATRRGEEAFF
-	TRBV6-5	TRBJ1-3	once	TGTGCCAGCAGGGATAAAGGACGAGGAAACACCATATATTTT	CASRDKGRGNTIYF
-	TRBV12-3/TRBV12-4	TRBJ1-2	-	TGTGCCAGCAGCACGGGACTCTGGCATGGCTACACCTTC	CASSTGLWHGYTF
TRBD1	TRBV5-4	TRBJ2-7	-	TGTGCCAGCAGCTTACCAGGGGGCAACGAGCAGTACTTC	CASSLPGGNEQYF
TRBD2	TRBV10-3	TRBJ2-2	-	TGTGCCATCAGTGAGTTAGCGACTAGCGAGACCGGGGAGCTGTTTTTT	CAISELATSETGELFF
TRBD2	TRBV30	TRBJ2-1	-	TGTGCCTGGACTAGGACTAGCGGGGGAGGGAGTGAGCAGTTCTTC	CAWTRTSGGGSEQFF
-	TRBV5-1	TRBJ2-2	-	TGCGCCAGCAGCGGACGGAACACCGGGGAGCTGTTTTTT	CASSGRNTGELFF
-	TRBV18	TRBJ1-4	-	TGTGCCAGCTCACCGGTGGGGCGTGAAAAACTGTTTTTT	CASSPVGREKLFF
TRBD1	TRBV6-6	TRBJ2-7	-	TGTGCCAGCAGACCCGCACAGGGGTGGGAAGGCGAGCAGTACTTC	CASRPAQGWEGEQYF
TRBD1	TRBV5-8	TRBJ2-4	-	TGTGCCAGCAGCGAGACAGGGGAGCACATTCAGTACTTC	CASSETGEHIQYF
-	TRBV28	TRBJ1-6	-	TGTGCCAGCAGTCGCGGGGGGAGGAATTCACCCCTCCACTTT	CASSRGGRNSPLHF
-	TRBV11-2	TRBJ2-1	-	TGTGCCAGCAGCTTAGATCGCGGAAACTACAATGAGCAGTTCTTC	CASSLDRGNYNEQFF
-	TRBV19	TRBJ1-4	-	TGTGCCAGTAGAATGACACTTGCGGGGGAAAAACTGTTTTTT	CASRMTLAGEKLFF
TRBD1	TRBV7-9	TRBJ1-6	once	TGTGCCAGCAGCTTCCACTCGACAGGGGGGAATTCACCCCTCCACTTT	CASSFHSTGGNSPLHF
-	TRBV5-4	TRBJ2-6	-	TGTGCCAGCAGCTTGGATCCGACAGGCTACTCTGGGGCCAACGTCCTGACTTTC	CASSLDPTGYSGANVLTF
-	TRBV3-1/TRBV3-2	TRBJ2-7	-	TGTGCCAGCAGCCATCCGCACTCCTCCTACGAGCAGTACTTC	CASSHPHSSYEQYF
TRBD2	TRBV28	TRBJ2-1	-	TGTGCCAGCACAGAGGCTAGCGGTTACAATGAGCAGTTCTTC	CASTEASGYNEQFF
-	TRBV18	TRBJ2-3	-	TGTGCCAGCTCACCATCGGGTGGCACAGATACGCAGTATTTT	CASSPSGGTDTQYF
-	TRBV15	TRBJ1-2	-	TGTGCCACCAGCAGAGGGGGGGAGCTGGGTGGCTACACCTTC	CATSRGGELGGYTF